Included here is one T cell receptor beta chain sequence, with context. In the source study's methods: Researchers report that nucleated cell counts were estimated from reference gene primer amplification. Clones were read by immunoSEQ multiplex PCR, and TCRdb kept only the in-frame ones, dropping some. V, J and clone size are taken as reported in that table, and D and trimming were inferred from the DNA itself. Altogether about 300,000 clones are present, 83% being singletons, with the ten largest covering roughly a tenth. V was clipped by 5 bases and J by 8 bases, with 9 bases between them. The CDR3 is 12 amino acids. Germline CDR1 SGHTA, CDR2 FQGTGA. The sample comes from a study of blood T cell repertoires in COVID-19. Study summary: The cDNA or gDNA used as material had been derived from T cells, B-cell-depleted T cells, or PBMCs.

Sequences were obtained from peripheral blood. The rearrangement uses TRBV7-3 and TRBJ2-2, with no clear D. The TCR sequence derives from a woman aged 45 to 65 who had recovered from COVID-19. Here the CDR3 DNA reads TGTGCCAGCAGCGGGCATCTGGGGGAGCTGTTTTTT. Its translation is CASSGHLGELFF.